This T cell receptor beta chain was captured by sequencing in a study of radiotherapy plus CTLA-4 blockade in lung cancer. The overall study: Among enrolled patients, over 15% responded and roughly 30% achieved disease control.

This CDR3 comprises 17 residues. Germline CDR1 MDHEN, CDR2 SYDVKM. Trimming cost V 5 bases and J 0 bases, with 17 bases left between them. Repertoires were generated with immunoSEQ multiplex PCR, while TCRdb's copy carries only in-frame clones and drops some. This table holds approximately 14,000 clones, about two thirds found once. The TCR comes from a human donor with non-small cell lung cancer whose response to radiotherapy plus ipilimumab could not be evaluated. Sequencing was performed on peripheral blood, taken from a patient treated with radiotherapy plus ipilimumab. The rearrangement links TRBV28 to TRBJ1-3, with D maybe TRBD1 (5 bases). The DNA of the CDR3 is TGTGCCAGCAGTGTCTCCGGGACTGTCCTCTCTGGAAACACCATATATTTT. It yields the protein CASSVSGTVLSGNTIYF.